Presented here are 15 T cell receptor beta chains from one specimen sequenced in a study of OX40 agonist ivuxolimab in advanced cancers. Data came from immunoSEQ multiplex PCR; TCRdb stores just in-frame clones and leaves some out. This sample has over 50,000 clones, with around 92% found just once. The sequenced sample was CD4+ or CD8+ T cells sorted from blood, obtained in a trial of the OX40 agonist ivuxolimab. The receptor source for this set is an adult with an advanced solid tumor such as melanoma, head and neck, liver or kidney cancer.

The CDR3 spells CASSYGHEQYF. CDR3 DNA sequence: TGTGCCAGCAGTTACGGCCACGAGCAGTACTTC. The V gene is TRBV6-6, the J gene TRBJ2-7; D gene unclear. The CDR3 extends over 11 amino acids. Germline CDR1 is MNHNY and CDR2 is SVGAGI (reference sequence). V gave up 2 bases and J gave up 5 bases, with 4 bases separating them.

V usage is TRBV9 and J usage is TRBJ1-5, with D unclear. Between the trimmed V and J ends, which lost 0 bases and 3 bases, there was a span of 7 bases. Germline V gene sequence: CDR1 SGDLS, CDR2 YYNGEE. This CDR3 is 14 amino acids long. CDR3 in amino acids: CASSVGADNQPQHF. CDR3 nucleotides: TGTGCCAGCAGCGTAGGCGCAGACAATCAGCCCCAGCATTTT. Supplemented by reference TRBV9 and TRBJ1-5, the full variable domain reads DSGVTQTPKHLITATGQRVTLRCSPRSGDLSVYWYQQSLDQGLQFLIQYYNGEERAKGNILERFSAQQFPDLHSELNLSSLELGDSALYFCASSVGADNQPQHFGDGTRLSIL.

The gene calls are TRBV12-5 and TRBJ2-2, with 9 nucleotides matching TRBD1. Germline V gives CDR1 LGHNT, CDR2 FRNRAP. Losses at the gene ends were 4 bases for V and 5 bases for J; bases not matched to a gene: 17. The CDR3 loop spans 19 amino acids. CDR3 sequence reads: CASGSSRDRVKVETGELFF. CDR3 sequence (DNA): TGTGCTAGTGGTTCCAGCCGGGACAGGGTAAAGGTGGAGACCGGGGAGCTGTTTTTT.

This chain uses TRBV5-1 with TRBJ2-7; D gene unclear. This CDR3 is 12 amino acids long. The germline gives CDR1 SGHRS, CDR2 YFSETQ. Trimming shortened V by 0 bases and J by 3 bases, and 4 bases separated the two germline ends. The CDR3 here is CASSLGDYEQYF. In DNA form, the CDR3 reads TGCGCCAGCAGCTTGGGCGACTACGAGCAGTACTTC.

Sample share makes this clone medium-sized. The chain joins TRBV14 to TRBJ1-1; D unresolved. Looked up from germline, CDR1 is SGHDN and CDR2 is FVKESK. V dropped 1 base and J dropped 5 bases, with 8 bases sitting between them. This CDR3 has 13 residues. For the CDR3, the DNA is TGTGCCAGCAGCCAAGTCTCTCTGACTGAAGCTTTCTTT. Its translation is CASSQVSLTEAFF.

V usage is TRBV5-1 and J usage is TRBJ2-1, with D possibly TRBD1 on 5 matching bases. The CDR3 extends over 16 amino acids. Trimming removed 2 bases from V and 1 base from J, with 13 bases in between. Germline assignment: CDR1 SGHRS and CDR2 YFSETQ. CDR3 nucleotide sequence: TGCGCCAGCAGCTTCTCGGACATCGGTTCCTACAATGAGCAGTTCTTC. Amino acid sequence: CASSFSDIGSYNEQFF.

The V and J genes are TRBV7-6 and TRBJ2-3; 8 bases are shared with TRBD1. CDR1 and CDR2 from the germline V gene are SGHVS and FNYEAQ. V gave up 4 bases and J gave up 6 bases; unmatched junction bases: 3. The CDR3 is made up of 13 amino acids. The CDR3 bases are TGTGCCAGCAGCTCCGACAGGGGTGATACGCAGTATTTT. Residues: CASSSDRGDTQYF.

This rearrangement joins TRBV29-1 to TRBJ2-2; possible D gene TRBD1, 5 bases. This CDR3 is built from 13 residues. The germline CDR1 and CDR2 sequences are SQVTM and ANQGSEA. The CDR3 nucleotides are TGCAGTGCGGACGGACAGAACACCGGGGAGCTGTTTTTT. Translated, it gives CSADGQNTGELFF.

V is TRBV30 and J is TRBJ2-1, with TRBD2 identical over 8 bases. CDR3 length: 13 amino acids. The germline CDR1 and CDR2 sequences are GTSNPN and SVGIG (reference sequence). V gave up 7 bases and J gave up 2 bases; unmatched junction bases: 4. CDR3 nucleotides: TGTGCCTTTACTAGCGGAACCTACAATGAGCAGTTCTTC. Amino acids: CAFTSGTYNEQFF. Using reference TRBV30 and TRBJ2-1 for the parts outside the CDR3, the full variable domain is SQTIHQWPATLVQPVGSPLSLECTVEGTSNPNLYWYRQAAGRGLQLLFYSVGIGQISSEVPQNLSASRPQDRQFILSSKKLLLSDSGFYLCAFTSGTYNEQFFGPGTRLTVL.

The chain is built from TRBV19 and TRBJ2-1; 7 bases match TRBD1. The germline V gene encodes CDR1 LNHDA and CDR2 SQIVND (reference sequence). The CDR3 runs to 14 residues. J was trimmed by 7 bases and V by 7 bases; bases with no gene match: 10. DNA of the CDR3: TGTGCCAGTACCCCTTGGCAGGGGGATAATGAGCAGTTCTTC. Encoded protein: CASTPWQGDNEQFF.

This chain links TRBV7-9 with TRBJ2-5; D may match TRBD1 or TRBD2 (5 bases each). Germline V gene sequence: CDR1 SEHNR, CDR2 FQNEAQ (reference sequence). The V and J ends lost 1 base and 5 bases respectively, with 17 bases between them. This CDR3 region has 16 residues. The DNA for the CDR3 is TGTGCCAGCAGCTTAGGGACGCCTGGGACCGGGGAGACCCAGTACTTC. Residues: CASSLGTPGTGETQYF.

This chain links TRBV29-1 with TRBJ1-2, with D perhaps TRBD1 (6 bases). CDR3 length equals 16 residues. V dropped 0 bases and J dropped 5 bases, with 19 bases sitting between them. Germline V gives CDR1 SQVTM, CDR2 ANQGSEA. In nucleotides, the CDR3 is TGCAGCGTTGAAGATTTAGTACAGGGAAGAGGGTATGGCTACACCTTC. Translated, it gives CSVEDLVQGRGYGYTF.

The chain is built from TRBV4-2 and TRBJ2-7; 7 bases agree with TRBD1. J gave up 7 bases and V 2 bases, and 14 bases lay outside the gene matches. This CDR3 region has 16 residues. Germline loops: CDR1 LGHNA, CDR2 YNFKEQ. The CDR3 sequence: CASSQPYRGAEGEQYF. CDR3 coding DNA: TGTGCCAGCAGCCAACCCTACAGGGGTGCAGAGGGAGAGCAGTACTTC.

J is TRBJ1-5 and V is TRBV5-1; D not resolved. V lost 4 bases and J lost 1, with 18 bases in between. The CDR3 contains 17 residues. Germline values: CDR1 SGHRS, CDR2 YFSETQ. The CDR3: CASSLNPGGSSNQPQHF. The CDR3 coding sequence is TGCGCCAGCAGCCTGAATCCAGGTGGGTCGAGCAATCAGCCCCAGCATTTT.

The chain's CDR3 is CASSMNRNTEAFF. CDR3 DNA: TGTGCCAGTAGTATGAACAGGAACACTGAAGCTTTCTTT. The chain links TRBV19 to TRBJ1-1, with D uncertain. This CDR3 is built from 13 residues. V lost 3 bases, J lost 1 base, and 6 bases lay in between. Germline loops: CDR1 LNHDA, CDR2 SQIVND (reference sequence).